This T cell receptor (beta chain) comes out of a study of OX40 agonist ivuxolimab in advanced cancers. The CDR3 has 14 amino acids. The repertoire was sequenced with immunoSEQ multiplex PCR; TCRdb's copy has only in-frame clones and lacks some. Altogether 30,000 to 45,000 clones are present, 79% being singletons, with the ten largest covering 8.5% to 14%. The sample in question was CD4+ or CD8+ T cells sorted from blood, obtained in a trial of the OX40 agonist ivuxolimab. This sequence joins TRBV12-2 and TRBJ2-5. TRBV12-2 is recorded as a pseudogene. The source is an adult with an advanced solid tumor such as melanoma, head and neck, liver or kidney cancer. The CDR3 coding sequence is TGTGCAAGTCGCTTGGGACGCCGGTTGGAGACCCAGTACTTC. Residues: CASRLGRRLETQYF.